In this sample, the clone carrying this TCR beta chain turned up a few times. It was with a sample-barcoded 5' primer and a J-beta primer mix that a second PCR of about 6 to 12 cycles was run. Each CDR3 protein is one row after TCRdb ran MiXCR on the 5' RACE reads. The sample records around 1,000,000 distinct CDR3 sequences, about 23% being singletons. This sample was taken from a study of blood T cells in healthy people across ages. For the study at large: Template switching captured about one barcoded beta molecule per two T cells.

Per germline, CDR1 KGHDR and CDR2 SFDVKD. V shed 3 bases and J shed 10 bases, with 12 bases lying between them. The CDR3 contains 13 residues. This same sample was also part of a study on T cells of mothers and their children.

The material sequenced was blood. The genes are TRBV24-1 and TRBJ2-1, with a weak D call TRBD2 (7 bases). This receptor was taken from a girl between 2 and 10 years old in good health. CDR3 DNA sequence: TGTGCCACCAGTGATCTGGGGGGGCGGGAGCAGTTCTTC. Amino acids: CATSDLGGREQFF.